This T cell receptor beta chain was profiled in a study of human T cells and chemical hapten exposure. On this clonotype itself: What it binds is not known.

Methods used by the authors: Samples held a median of approximately 96,000 TCRs, range about 20,000–690,600. Via MiXCR, TCRdb re-called the RACE reads, giving one row per CDR3 protein. The V and J calls were determined by TCRdb, not by the authors. The sample carries tens of thousands of distinct CDR3 sequences, roughly a tenth recorded once. Trimming took off 1 base at V and 2 bases at J, with 16 bases between the two ends. This CDR3 comprises 17 residues. Germline V lookup: CDR1 LGHNA, CDR2 YNFKEQ. Time point reported: patch test 1, 2 weeks after DPC sensitization. Specified treatment: therapeutic diphenylcyclopropenone sensitization with weekly scalp DPC. Overall study findings and caveats: Against controls, expanded TCRs gave rise to significantly more large CDR3 similarity clusters.

This rearrangement joins TRBV4-2 to TRBJ2-3; D remains ambiguous. The material sequenced was whole blood, taken in connection with sensitization to the hapten diphenylcyclopropenone (DPC). This sequence was found in a man aged 35-49 years with alopecia areata. Some clones in this sample may be carry-over from other donors' samples. CDR3 coding DNA: TGTGCCAGCAGCCAAGGAGTTACGGCCAAGAACACAGATACGCAGTATTTT. Amino acid sequence: CASSQGVTAKNTDTQYF.